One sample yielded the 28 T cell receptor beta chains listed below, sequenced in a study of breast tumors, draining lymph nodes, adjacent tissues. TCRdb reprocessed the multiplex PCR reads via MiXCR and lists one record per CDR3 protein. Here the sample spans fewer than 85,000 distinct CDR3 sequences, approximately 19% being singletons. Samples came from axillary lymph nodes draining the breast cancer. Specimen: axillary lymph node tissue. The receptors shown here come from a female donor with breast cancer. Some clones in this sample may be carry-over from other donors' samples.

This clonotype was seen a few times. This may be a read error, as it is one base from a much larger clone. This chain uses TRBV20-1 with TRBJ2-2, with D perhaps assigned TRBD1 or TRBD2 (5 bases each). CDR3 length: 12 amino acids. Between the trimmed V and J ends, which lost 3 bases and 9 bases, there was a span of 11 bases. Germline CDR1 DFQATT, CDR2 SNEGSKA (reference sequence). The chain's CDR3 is CSARGRGRELFF. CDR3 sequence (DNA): TGCAGTGCTAGGGGACGGGGTCGGGAGCTGTTTTTT.

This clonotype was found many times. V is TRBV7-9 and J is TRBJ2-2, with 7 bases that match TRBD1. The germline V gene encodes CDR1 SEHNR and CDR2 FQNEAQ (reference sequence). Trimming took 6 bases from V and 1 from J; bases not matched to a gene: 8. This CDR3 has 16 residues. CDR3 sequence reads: CASRRGQLMNTGELFF. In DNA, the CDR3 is TGTGCCAGCAGACGGGGACAGCTTATGAACACCGGGGAGCTGTTTTTT. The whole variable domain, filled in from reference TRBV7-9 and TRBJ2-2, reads DTGVSQNPRHKITKRGQNVTFRCDPISEHNRLYWYRQTLGQGPEFLTYFQNEAQLEKSRLLSDRFSAERPKGSFSTLEIQRTEQGDSAMYLCASRRGQLMNTGELFFGEGSRLTVL.

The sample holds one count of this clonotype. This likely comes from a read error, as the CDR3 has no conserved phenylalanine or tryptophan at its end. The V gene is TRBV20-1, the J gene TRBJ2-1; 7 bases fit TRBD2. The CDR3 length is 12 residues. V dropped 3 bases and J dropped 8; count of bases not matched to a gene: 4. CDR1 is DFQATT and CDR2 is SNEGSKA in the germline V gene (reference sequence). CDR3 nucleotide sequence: TGCAGTGCTAGTCCGACTAGCCATGAGCAGTTCCTC. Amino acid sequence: CSASPTSHEQFL.

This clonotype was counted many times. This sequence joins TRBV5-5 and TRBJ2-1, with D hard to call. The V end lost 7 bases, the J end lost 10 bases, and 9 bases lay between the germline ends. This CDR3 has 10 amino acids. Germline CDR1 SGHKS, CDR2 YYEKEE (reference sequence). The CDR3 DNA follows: TGTGCCAGCCGGTCCAGAGAGCAGTTCTTC. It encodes CASRSREQFF.

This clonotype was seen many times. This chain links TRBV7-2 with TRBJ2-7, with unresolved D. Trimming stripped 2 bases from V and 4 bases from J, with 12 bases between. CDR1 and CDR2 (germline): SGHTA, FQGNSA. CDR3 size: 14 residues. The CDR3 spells CASSLRRSGYEQYF. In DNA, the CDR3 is TGTGCCAGCAGCTTAAGAAGGTCTGGGTACGAGCAGTACTTC.

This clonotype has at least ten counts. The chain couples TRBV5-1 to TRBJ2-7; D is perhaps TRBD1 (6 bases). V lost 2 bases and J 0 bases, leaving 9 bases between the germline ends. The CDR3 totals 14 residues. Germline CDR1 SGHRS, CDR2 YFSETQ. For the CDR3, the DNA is TGCGCCAGCAGCTTAGGCAGGGGCTCCTACGAGCAGTACTTC. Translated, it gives CASSLGRGSYEQYF.

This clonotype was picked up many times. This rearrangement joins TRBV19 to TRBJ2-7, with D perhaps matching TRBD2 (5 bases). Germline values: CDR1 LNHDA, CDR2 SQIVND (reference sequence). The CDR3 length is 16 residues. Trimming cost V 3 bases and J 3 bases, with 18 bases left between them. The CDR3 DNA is TGTGCCAGTAGTATTCGAGGAAGGGTCGGGGACTACGAGCAGTACTTC. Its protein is CASSIRGRVGDYEQYF. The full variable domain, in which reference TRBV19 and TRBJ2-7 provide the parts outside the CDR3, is DGGITQSPKYLFRKEGQNVTLSCEQNLNHDAMYWYRQDPGQGLRLIYYSQIVNDFQKGDIAEGYSVSREKKESFPLTVTSAQKNPTAFYLCASSIRGRVGDYEQYFGPGTRLTVT.

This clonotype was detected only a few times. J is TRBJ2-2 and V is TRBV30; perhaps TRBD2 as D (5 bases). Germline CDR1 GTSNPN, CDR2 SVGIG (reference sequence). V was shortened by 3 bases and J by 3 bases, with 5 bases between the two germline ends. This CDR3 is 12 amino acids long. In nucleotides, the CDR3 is TGTGCCTGGAGCGGGGACACCGGGGAGCTGTTTTTT. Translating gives CAWSGDTGELFF.

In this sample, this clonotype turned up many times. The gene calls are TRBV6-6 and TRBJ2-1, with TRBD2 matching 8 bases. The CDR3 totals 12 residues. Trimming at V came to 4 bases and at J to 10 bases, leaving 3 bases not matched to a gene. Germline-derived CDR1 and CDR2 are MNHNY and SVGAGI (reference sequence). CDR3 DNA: TGTGCCAGCAGTTCGACTAGCGTCGAGCAGTTCTTC. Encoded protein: CASSSTSVEQFF.

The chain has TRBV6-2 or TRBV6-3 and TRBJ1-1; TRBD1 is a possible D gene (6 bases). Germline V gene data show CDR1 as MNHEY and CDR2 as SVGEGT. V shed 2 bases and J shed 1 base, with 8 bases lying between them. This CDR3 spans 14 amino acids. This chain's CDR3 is CASSYRGWNTEAFF. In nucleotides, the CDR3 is TGTGCCAGCAGTTACAGGGGGTGGAACACTGAAGCTTTCTTT.

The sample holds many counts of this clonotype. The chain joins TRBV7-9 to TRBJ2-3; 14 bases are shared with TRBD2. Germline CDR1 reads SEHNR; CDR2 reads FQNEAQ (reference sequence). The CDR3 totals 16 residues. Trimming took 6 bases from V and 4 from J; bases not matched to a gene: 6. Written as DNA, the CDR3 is TGTGCCAGCAGGCCGGGACTAGCGGGAGATCCAGATACGCAGTATTTT. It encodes CASRPGLAGDPDTQYF. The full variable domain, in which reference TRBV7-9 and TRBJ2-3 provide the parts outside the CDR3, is DTGVSQNPRHKITKRGQNVTFRCDPISEHNRLYWYRQTLGQGPEFLTYFQNEAQLEKSRLLSDRFSAERPKGSFSTLEIQRTEQGDSAMYLCASRPGLAGDPDTQYFGPGTRLTVL.

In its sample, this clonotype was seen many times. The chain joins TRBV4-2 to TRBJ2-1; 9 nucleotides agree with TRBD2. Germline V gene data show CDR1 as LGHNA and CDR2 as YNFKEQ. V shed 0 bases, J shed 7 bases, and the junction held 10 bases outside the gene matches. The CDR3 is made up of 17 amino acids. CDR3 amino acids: CASSQEPSGRPGNEQFF. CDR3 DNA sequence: TGTGCCAGCAGCCAAGAGCCCAGCGGGAGGCCCGGTAATGAGCAGTTCTTC.

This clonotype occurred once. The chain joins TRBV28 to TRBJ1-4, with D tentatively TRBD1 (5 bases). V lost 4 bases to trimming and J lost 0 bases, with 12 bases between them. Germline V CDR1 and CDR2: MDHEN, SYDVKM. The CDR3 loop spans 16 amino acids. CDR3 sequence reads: CASSSGLSTTNEKLFF. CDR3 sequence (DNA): TGTGCCAGCAGTTCGGGACTCTCGACAACTAATGAAAAACTGTTTTTT.

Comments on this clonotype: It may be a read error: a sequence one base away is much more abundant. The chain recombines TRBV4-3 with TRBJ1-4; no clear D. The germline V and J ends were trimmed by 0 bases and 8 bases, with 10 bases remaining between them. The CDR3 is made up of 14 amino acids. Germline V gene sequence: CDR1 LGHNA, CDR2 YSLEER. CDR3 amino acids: CASSQDSLFEKLFF. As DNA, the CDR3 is TGCGCCAGCAGCCAAGATTCCCTGTTCGAAAAACTGTTTTTT.

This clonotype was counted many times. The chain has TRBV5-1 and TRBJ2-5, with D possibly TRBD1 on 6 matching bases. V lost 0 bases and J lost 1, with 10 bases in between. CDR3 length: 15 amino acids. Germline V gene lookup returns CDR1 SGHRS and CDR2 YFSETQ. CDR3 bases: TGCGCCAGCAGCTTGGATGGGACATCCCAAGAGACCCAGTACTTC. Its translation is CASSLDGTSQETQYF.

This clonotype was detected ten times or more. DNA of the CDR3: TGTGCCAGCAGTGTAAGGACTAAGACCGGGGAGCTGTTTTTT. This encodes CASSVRTKTGELFF. V gene TRBV2 combines with J gene TRBJ2-2; maybe TRBD2 (6 bases). V dropped 4 bases and J dropped 5 bases, with 11 bases sitting between them. The germline CDR1 and CDR2 sequences are SNHLY and FYNNEI. This CDR3 comprises 14 residues. Together with reference TRBV2 and TRBJ2-2, the CDR3 gives the full variable domain: EPEVTQTPSHQVTQMGQEVILRCVPISNHLYFYWYRQILGQKVEFLVSFYNNEISEKSEIFDDQFSVERPDGSNFTLKIRSTKLEDSAMYFCASSVRTKTGELFFGEGSRLTVL.

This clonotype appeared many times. The CDR3 sequence is CASRRQGSGELFF. DNA of the CDR3: TGTGCCAGCAGGAGACAGGGGTCTGGGGAGCTGTTTTTT. This chain uses TRBV12-3 or TRBV12-4 with TRBJ2-2; 8 bases line up with TRBD1. This CDR3 region has 13 residues. V lost 6 bases to trimming and J lost 8 bases; unmatched junction nucleotides: 5.

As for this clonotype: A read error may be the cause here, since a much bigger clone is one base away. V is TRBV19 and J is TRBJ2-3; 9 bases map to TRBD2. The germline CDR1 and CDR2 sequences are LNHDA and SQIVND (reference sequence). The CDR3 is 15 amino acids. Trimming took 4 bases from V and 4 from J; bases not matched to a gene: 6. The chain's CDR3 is CASSNYSGRPDTQYF. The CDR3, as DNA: TGTGCCAGTAGTAACTATAGCGGGAGACCAGATACGCAGTATTTT.

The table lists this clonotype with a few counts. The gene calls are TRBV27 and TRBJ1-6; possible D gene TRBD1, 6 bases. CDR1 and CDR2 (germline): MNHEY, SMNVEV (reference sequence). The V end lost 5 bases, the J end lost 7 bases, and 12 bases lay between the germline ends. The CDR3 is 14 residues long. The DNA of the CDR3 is TGTGCCAGCAGTATGGACAGAGAAAATTCACCCCTCCACTTT. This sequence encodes CASSMDRENSPLHF.

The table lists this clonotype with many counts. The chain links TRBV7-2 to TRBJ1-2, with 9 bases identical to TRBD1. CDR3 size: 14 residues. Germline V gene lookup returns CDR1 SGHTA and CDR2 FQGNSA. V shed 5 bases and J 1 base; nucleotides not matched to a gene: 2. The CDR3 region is CASSPGQGNYGYTF. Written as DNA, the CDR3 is TGTGCCAGCAGCCCGGGACAGGGTAACTATGGCTACACCTTC.

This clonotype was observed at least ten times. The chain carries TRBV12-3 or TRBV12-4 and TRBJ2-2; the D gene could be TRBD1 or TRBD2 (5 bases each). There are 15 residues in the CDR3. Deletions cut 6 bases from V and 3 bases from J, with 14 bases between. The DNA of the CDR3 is TGTGCCAGCAGCACCACCTGGGACCACACCGGGGAGCTGTTTTTT. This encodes CASSTTWDHTGELFF.

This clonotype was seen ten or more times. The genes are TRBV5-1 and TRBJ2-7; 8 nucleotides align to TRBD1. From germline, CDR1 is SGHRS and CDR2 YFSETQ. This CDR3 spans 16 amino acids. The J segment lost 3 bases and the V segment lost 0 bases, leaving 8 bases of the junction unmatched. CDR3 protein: CASSLGERTGLYEQYF. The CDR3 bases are TGCGCCAGCAGCTTGGGCGAGCGGACAGGGCTCTACGAGCAGTACTTC. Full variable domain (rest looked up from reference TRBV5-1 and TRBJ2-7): KAGVTQTPRYLIKTRGQQVTLSCSPISGHRSVSWYQQTPGQGLQFLFEYFSETQRNKGNFPGRFSGRQFSNSRSEMNVSTLELGDSALYLCASSLGERTGLYEQYFGPGTRLTVT.

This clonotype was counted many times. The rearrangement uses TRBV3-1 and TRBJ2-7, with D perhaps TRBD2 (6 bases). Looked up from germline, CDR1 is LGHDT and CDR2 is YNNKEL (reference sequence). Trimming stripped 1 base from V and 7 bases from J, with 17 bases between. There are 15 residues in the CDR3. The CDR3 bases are TGTGCCAGCAGCCAAGGAGGGGACTCACTAGAGGAGCAGTACTTC. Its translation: CASSQGGDSLEEQYF.

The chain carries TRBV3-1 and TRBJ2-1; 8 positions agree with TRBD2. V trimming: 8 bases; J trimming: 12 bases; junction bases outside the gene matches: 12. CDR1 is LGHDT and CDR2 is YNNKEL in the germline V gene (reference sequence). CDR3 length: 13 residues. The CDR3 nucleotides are TGTGCCAGCCCACACAGCGGGAGCTGGGGGCAGTTCTTC. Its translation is CASPHSGSWGQFF.

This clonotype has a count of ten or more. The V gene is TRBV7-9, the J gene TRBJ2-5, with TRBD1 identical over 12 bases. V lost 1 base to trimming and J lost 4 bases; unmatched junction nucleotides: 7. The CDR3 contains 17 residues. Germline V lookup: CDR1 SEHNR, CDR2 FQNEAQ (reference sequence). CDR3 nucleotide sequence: TGTGCCAGCAGCTTAGGAGGGACAGGGGGCGCAGGAGAGACCCAGTACTTC. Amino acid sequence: CASSLGGTGGAGETQYF. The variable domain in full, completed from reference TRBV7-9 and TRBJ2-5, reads DTGVSQNPRHKITKRGQNVTFRCDPISEHNRLYWYRQTLGQGPEFLTYFQNEAQLEKSRLLSDRFSAERPKGSFSTLEIQRTEQGDSAMYLCASSLGGTGGAGETQYFGPGTRLLVL.

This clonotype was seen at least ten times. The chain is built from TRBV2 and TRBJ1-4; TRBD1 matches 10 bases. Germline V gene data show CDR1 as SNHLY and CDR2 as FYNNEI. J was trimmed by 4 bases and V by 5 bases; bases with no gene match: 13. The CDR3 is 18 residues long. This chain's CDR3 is CASSPLSRDRGSNEKLFF. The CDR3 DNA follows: TGTGCCAGCAGTCCCTTGTCCCGGGACAGGGGTAGTAATGAAAAACTGTTTTTT.

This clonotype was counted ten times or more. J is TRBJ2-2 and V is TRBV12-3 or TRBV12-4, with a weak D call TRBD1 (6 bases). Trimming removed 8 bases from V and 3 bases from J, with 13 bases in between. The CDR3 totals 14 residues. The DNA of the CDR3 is TGTGCCAGCGGATACAGGGATTACACCGGGGAGCTGTTTTTT. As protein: CASGYRDYTGELFF.

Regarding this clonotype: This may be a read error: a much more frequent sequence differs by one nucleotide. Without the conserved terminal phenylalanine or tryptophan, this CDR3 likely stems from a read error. The CDR3 DNA reads as TGCGCCAGCAGCTTGGAGCCCTACAATGAGCAGTTCTGC. It yields the protein CASSLEPYNEQFC. V and J are TRBV5-1 and TRBJ2-1; no reliable D call. With 0 bases removed from V and 2 bases from J, the gap between germline ends came to 3 bases. The CDR3 is made up of 13 amino acids. CDR1 and CDR2 (germline): SGHRS, YFSETQ.